This record concerns one TCR beta chain sequence. The antigen remains unidentified. This record belongs to a study of cytomegalovirus exposure and HLA in healthy donors. Study findings and constraints: The investigators catalogued 150 to 200 TCR beta chains as cytomegalovirus-associated. Most TCR sequences proved rare, with some public TCRs found in many donors.

The donors were in the approximately 130-subject validation cohort; that cohort was separate from the roughly 680-subject first cohort. Clones were read by immunoSEQ multiplex PCR, and TCRdb kept only the in-frame ones, dropping some. The sample records 240,000 or so clones, 75% to 90% being singletons. CDR3 length: 14 residues. After removal of 0 bases from V and 8 bases from J, the junction contained 4 bases not matched to a gene. Germline V gene data show CDR1 as SGHRS and CDR2 as YFSETQ. The V and J genes are TRBV5-1 and TRBJ1-2; 10 bases are shared with TRBD1. Sequencing was done on a sample of PBMCs. The TCR was taken from a woman aged 30 to 39 in good health and CMV-seropositive. Written as DNA, the CDR3 is TGCGCCAGCAGCTTGGTGGGACAGGGGCAAGGCTACACCTTC. Translated: CASSLVGQGQGYTF. The variable domain in full, with the rest retrieved from reference TRBV5-1 and TRBJ1-2, is KAGVTQTPRYLIKTRGQQVTLSCSPISGHRSVSWYQQTPGQGLQFLFEYFSETQRNKGNFPGRFSGRQFSNSRSEMNVSTLELGDSALYLCASSLVGQGQGYTFGSGTRLTVV.